This T cell receptor (beta chain) emerged from a study of cytomegalovirus exposure and HLA in healthy donors. Study-level background: HLA-typed donors contributed some 83 million unique TCRs, which were held in an early data release. Study-wide results and limits: HLA alleles showed associations with some 17,000 TCR beta sequences in a later analysis, at a 0.05 false discovery rate.

PCR employed 60 Vbeta and 13 Jbeta primers. Data came from immunoSEQ multiplex PCR; TCRdb stores just in-frame clones and leaves some out. The sample consists of roughly 100,000 clones, 60% to 85% of them appearing once. Note on this clone: Its target is unknown.

Input material: PBMCs. The receptor was derived from a man in his forties in good health and CMV-seronegative.

The CDR3 coding sequence is TGTGCCAGCAAGCGGGAGGGGAGTCGGGCCCACTATGGCTACACCTTC. Translation: CASKREGSRAHYGYTF. The chain joins TRBV9 to TRBJ1-2, with D maybe TRBD1 (5 bases). This CDR3 has 16 amino acids. V was trimmed by 6 bases and J by 3 bases, leaving 21 bases between them. Per the germline V gene, CDR1 is SGDLS and CDR2 is YYNGEE.